One and the same sample provided the 19 T cell receptor beta chains below, sequenced in a study of T cell repertoires in cytomegalovirus infection. TCRdb itself ran the reads through MiXCR, one entry per CDR3 protein. The sample has about a million distinct CDR3 sequences; roughly a third are singletons. Which antigens these TCRs recognize remains unknown. Here the sequenced sample was cultured CD8+ T cells from PBMCs, taken from culture after CMV antigen stimulation. The receptors were sampled from a human donor in good health (CMV status not recorded). Some clones in this sample may be carry-over from other donors' samples.

This clonotype has a handful of counts. J is TRBJ2-5 and V is TRBV6-6, with D tentatively TRBD2 (5 bases). Trimming removed 0 bases at V and 5 bases at J, with 13 bases between. The CDR3 consists of 15 residues. Germline V lookup: CDR1 MNHNY, CDR2 SVGAGI (reference sequence). The DNA of the CDR3 is TGTGCCAGCAGTTACTCGACGGCCAGCGGCGAGACCCAGTACTTC. Its translation: CASSYSTASGETQYF.

To note about this clonotype: The CDR3 does not close with the conserved phenylalanine or tryptophan, likely indicating a read error. Because the CDR3's place on the DNA is in doubt, the DNA is left out and the CDR3 is given as listed by TCRdb. The chain has TRBV7-6 and TRBJ1-4; TRBD1 reflects the table's D call only, with no check against the DNA. CDR1 and CDR2 (germline): SGHVS, FNYEAQ. The CDR3 is 9 amino acids long, termini counted. The CDR3 here is CASSPRTGS.

This clonotype was observed many times. This sequence joins TRBV7-2 and TRBJ1-6; D is perhaps TRBD1 (6 bases). Trimming left V 2 bases short and J 0 bases short, with 8 bases between. The CDR3 sequence is 16 residues long. Germline-derived CDR1 and CDR2 are SGHTA and FQGNSA. The CDR3 sequence: CASSLRGASYNSPLHF. As DNA, the CDR3 is TGTGCCAGCAGCTTAAGGGGGGCCTCCTATAATTCACCCCTCCACTTT. The whole variable domain, filled in from reference TRBV7-2 and TRBJ1-6, reads GAGVSQSPSNKVTEKGKDVELRCDPISGHTALYWYRQSLGQGLEFLIYFQGNSAPDKSGLPSDRFSAERTGGSVSTLTIQRTQQEDSAVYLCASSLRGASYNSPLHFGNGTRLTVT.

The J gene is TRBJ1-3, the V gene TRBV3-1; TRBD1 matches 9 bases. This CDR3 contains 18 residues. The germline gives CDR1 LGHDT, CDR2 YNNKEL (reference sequence). Trimming removed 0 bases from V and 1 base from J; junction bases left unmatched: 7. The CDR3 region is CASSQDLGDRVSGNTIYF. CDR3 nucleotides: TGTGCCAGCAGCCAAGACTTAGGGGACAGGGTTTCTGGAAACACCATATATTTT.

V usage is TRBV7-9 and J usage is TRBJ2-7; D not resolved. Germline lookup yields CDR1 SEHNR and CDR2 FQNEAQ (reference sequence). This CDR3 has 15 amino acids. V lost 1 base, J lost 0 bases, and 10 bases lay in between. Written as DNA, the CDR3 is TGTGCCAGCAGCTTAGTTCTAAAGAGCTCCTACGAGCAGTACTTC. This sequence encodes CASSLVLKSSYEQYF.

The chain has TRBV11-3 and TRBJ1-2; 9 bases line up with TRBD1. The J segment lost 3 bases and the V segment lost 7 bases, leaving 15 bases of the junction unmatched. The CDR3 has 17 residues. Germline V lookup: CDR1 SGHNT, CDR2 YENEEA. The CDR3 spells CASTPGQGDPLHYGYTF. CDR3 in DNA: TGTGCCAGCACCCCGGGACAGGGCGACCCCCTGCACTATGGCTACACCTTC.

CDR3 region: CASSMEGEQFF. In DNA, the CDR3 is TGTGCCAGCAGCATGGAGGGGGAACAGTTCTTC. The chain couples TRBV7-9 to TRBJ2-1; tentatively, D is TRBD1 or TRBD2 (6 bases each). This CDR3 is built from 11 residues. CDR1 is SEHNR and CDR2 is FQNEAQ in the germline V gene (reference sequence). V lost 5 bases to trimming and J lost 13 bases, with 12 bases between them. Using reference TRBV7-9 and TRBJ2-1 for the parts outside the CDR3, the full variable domain is DTGVSQNPRHKITKRGQNVTFRCDPISEHNRLYWYRQTLGQGPEFLTYFQNEAQLEKSRLLSDRFSAERPKGSFSTLEIQRTEQGDSAMYLCASSMEGEQFFGPGTRLTVL.

This clonotype was observed a handful of times. The chain uses TRBV5-5 and TRBJ2-7; 11 nucleotides line up with TRBD2. The CDR3 has 14 amino acids. Germline CDR1 SGHKS, CDR2 YYEKEE (reference sequence). V shed 4 bases, J shed 7 bases, and the junction held 7 bases outside the gene matches. In DNA form, the CDR3 reads TGTGCCAGCAGCCCGGGACTAGCGGCTACGGAGCAGTACGTC. Amino acids: CASSPGLAATEQYV.

The rearrangement joins TRBV7-4 to TRBJ2-5, with D unresolved. Trimming removed 4 bases at V and 5 bases at J, with 11 bases between. This CDR3 spans 13 amino acids. Germline CDR1 and CDR2: SGHVT and SQSDAQ. The CDR3 here is CASSSAVRETQYF. CDR3 DNA: TGTGCCAGCAGCTCCGCGGTACGGGAGACCCAGTACTTC.

Note on this clonotype: A much larger clonotype is one base distant, so this may be a read error. The V gene is TRBV7-6, the J gene TRBJ2-5, with 12 nucleotides matching TRBD2. The CDR3 length is 15 residues. Germline assignment: CDR1 SGHVS and CDR2 FNYEAQ. Here the CDR3 DNA reads TGTGTCAGCAACCGACTAGCGGGGGACCAAGAGACCCAGTACTTC. Translating it yields CVSNRLAGDQETQYF.

V and J are TRBV2 and TRBJ2-1, with D perhaps matching TRBD1 (5 bases). CDR3 length: 12 amino acids. Deletions cut 10 bases from V and 8 bases from J, with 15 bases between. Germline CDR1 and CDR2: SNHLY and FYNNEI. CDR3 in DNA: TGTGCCAAGACACGACAGTATGATGAGCAGTTCTTC. Residues: CAKTRQYDEQFF.

A few counts support this clonotype. CDR3: CASSLKGGLTEAFF. The CDR3, as DNA: TGTGCCAGCAGTTTAAAAGGGGGCCTCACTGAAGCTTTCTTT. The rearrangement joins TRBV28 to TRBJ1-1; 7 nucleotides agree with TRBD1. The CDR3 runs to 14 residues. V shed 2 bases, J shed 4 bases, and the junction held 4 bases outside the gene matches. Germline lookup yields CDR1 MDHEN and CDR2 SYDVKM. The complete variable domain, with remaining parts taken from reference TRBV28 and TRBJ1-1, reads DVKVTQSSRYLVKRTGEKVFLECVQDMDHENMFWYRQDPGLGLRLIYFSYDVKMKEKGDIPEGYSVSREKKERFSLILESASTNQTSMYLCASSLKGGLTEAFFGQGTRLTVV.

This rearrangement joins TRBV18 to TRBJ1-2; 7 bases fit TRBD1. The ends lost 4 bases at V and 3 bases at J; junction bases unmatched: 8. Germline loops: CDR1 KGHSH, CDR2 LQKENI. This CDR3 region has 15 residues. The CDR3 is CASSQNRGWDYGYTF. CDR3 in DNA: TGTGCCAGCTCACAGAACAGGGGATGGGACTATGGCTACACCTTC.

This clonotype has a handful of counts. The genes are TRBV7-2 and TRBJ2-3, with 8 bases aligning to TRBD1. This CDR3 comprises 17 residues. Germline assignment: CDR1 SGHTA and CDR2 FQGNSA. With V trimmed by 5 bases and J by 2 bases, 12 bases remained unmatched. This chain's CDR3 is CASSRRGTGNNTDTQYF. CDR3 bases: TGTGCCAGCAGCCGACGAGGGACAGGTAATAACACAGATACGCAGTATTTT.

The chain employs TRBV6-2 or TRBV6-3 and TRBJ2-5; D is unclear. This CDR3 contains 14 residues. Germline CDR1 is MNHEY and CDR2 is SVGEGT. V was cut by 4 bases and J by 5 bases, with 14 bases left in between. The CDR3 region has the DNA TGTGCCAGCAGTTCGACGAGTCTTTTCGAGACCCAGTACTTC. Translation gives CASSSTSLFETQYF.

The chain is built from TRBV20-1 and TRBJ2-1; 9 positions match TRBD2. V shed 2 bases and J 1 base; nucleotides not matched to a gene: 6. This CDR3 is built from 16 residues. The germline CDR1 and CDR2 sequences are DFQATT and SNEGSKA (reference sequence). CDR3 residues: CSARPLAGASYNEQFF. Written as DNA, the CDR3 is TGCAGTGCTAGACCCTTAGCGGGGGCGTCCTACAATGAGCAGTTCTTC.

Only a few counts were recorded for this clonotype. This CDR3 reads CASSPQREFPYEQYF. CDR3 bases: TGTGCCAGCAGTCCTCAAAGGGAATTTCCCTACGAGCAGTACTTC. This chain joins TRBV28 and TRBJ2-7; D is unresolved. The length of the CDR3 is 15 residues. Germline V gives CDR1 MDHEN, CDR2 SYDVKM. Between the trimmed V and J ends, which lost 5 bases and 2 bases, there was a span of 16 bases.

At least ten counts were recorded for this clonotype. The chain links TRBV7-2 to TRBJ1-2; D gene unclear. Germline V gene sequence: CDR1 SGHTA, CDR2 FQGNSA. The CDR3 has 16 amino acids. Trimming shortened V by 1 base and J by 2 bases, and 14 bases separated the two germline ends. CDR3 nucleotide sequence: TGTGCCAGCAGCTTAGAATCGGCCAGTTCAAACTATGGCTACACCTTC. It yields the protein CASSLESASSNYGYTF.

A remark on this clonotype: Germline and junction disagree at one end, which may indicate a read error. CDR3 region: CAQVGTGASGNTIYF. The CDR3 coding sequence is TGCGCCCAGGTGGGGACAGGGGCATCTGGAAACACCATATATTTT. The chain combines TRBV12-5 with TRBJ1-3, with 10 nucleotides matching TRBD1. Germline V lookup: CDR1 LGHNT, CDR2 FRNRAP. There are 15 residues in the CDR3.